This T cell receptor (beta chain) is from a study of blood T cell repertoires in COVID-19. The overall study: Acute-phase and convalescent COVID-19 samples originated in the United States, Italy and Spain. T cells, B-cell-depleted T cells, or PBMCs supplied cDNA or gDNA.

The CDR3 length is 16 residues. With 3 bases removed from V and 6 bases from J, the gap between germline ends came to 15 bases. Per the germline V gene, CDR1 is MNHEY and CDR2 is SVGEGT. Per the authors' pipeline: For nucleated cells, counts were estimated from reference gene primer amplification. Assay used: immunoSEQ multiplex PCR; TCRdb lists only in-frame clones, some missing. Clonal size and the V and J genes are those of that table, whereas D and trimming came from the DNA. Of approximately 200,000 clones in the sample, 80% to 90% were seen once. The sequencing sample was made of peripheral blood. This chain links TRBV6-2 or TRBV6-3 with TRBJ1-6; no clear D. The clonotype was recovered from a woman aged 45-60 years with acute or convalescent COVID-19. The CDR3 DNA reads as TGTGCCAGCAGTTATCTTTCCTCAACTACTAATTCACCCCTCCACTTT. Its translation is CASSYLSSTTNSPLHF.